The 6 T cell receptor beta chains below come from one sample, sequenced in a study of beta chain bispecific antibodies for T cell cancers. Overall study results and limits: In these mixed samples, most targeted TRBV reads derived from the leukemia cell line.

Which antigens these TCRs recognize remains unknown. Either OKT3 anti-CD3 antibody or CD3/CD28 beads expanded T cells from blood mononuclear cells over about three days. TCRdb passed the 5' RACE reads through MiXCR, listing each CDR3 protein once. The sample yields around 8,600 distinct CDR3 sequences, about 2% seen once. The sequencing here drew on T cells from a healthy donor cultured with Jurkat leukemia cells, taken from a culture containing an anti-CD19 bispecific antibody. The receptors stem from a human donor in good health. Some clones in this sample may be carry-over from other donors' samples.

The J gene is TRBJ2-7, the V gene TRBV29-1; 7 bases are shared with TRBD1. Germline values: CDR1 SQVTM, CDR2 ANQGSEA. Losses at the gene ends were 5 bases for V and 3 bases for J; bases not matched to a gene: 1. The CDR3 length is 11 residues. CDR3 in amino acids: CSVWTGYEQYF. The CDR3 nucleotides are TGCAGCGTTTGGACAGGCTACGAGCAGTACTTC.

This clonotype has a count of ten or more. The gene calls are TRBV20-1 and TRBJ1-6; D is unresolved. The CDR3 is 14 residues long. CDR1 and CDR2 from the germline V gene are DFQATT and SNEGSKA (reference sequence). V was cut by 7 bases and J by 7 bases, with 17 bases left in between. The CDR3 nucleotides are TGCAGTGTAGGCGGGCTGAGACGGAATTCACCCCTCCACTTT. Protein product: CSVGGLRRNSPLHF.

This clonotype was found many times. This chain links TRBV20-1 with TRBJ2-1; tentative D call: TRBD2 (5 bases). Germline CDR1 DFQATT, CDR2 SNEGSKA (reference sequence). The CDR3 has 17 residues. V lost 4 bases and J lost 8, with 27 bases in between. The CDR3 DNA sequence: TGCAGTGCTACACCATACGACGGGGTGGCGATTGTTGATGAGCAGTTCTTC. This gives the protein CSATPYDGVAIVDEQFF.

The rearrangement uses TRBV6-5 and TRBJ1-6, with 8 bases aligning to TRBD1. V lost 6 bases and J lost 11; bases outside the gene matches: 12. This CDR3 spans 15 amino acids. Germline lookup yields CDR1 MNHEY and CDR2 SVGAGI. In DNA, the CDR3 is TGTGCCAGCAGGACTACAGGGGGGCTCGGGGCACCCCTCCACTTT. Protein: CASRTTGGLGAPLHF.

The J gene is TRBJ2-3, the V gene TRBV2; D is ambiguous. The CDR3 spans 12 residues. With 7 bases removed from V and 5 bases from J, the gap between germline ends came to 10 bases. The V gene's germline CDR1 is SNHLY and CDR2 FYNNEI. The CDR3 protein is CASTPRLDTQYF. The CDR3 nucleotides are TGTGCCAGCACCCCGAGGTTAGATACGCAGTATTTT. Full variable domain (remainder filled in from reference TRBV2 and TRBJ2-3): EPEVTQTPSHQVTQMGQEVILRCVPISNHLYFYWYRQILGQKVEFLVSFYNNEISEKSEIFDDQFSVERPDGSNFTLKIRSTKLEDSAMYFCASTPRLDTQYFGPGTRLTVL.

This clonotype was recorded many times. The gene calls are TRBV5-1 and TRBJ2-3; 9 positions agree with TRBD2. J lost 2 bases, V lost 4 bases, and 8 bases had no gene match. Germline-derived CDR1 and CDR2 are SGHRS and YFSETQ. This CDR3 has 16 residues. The DNA of the CDR3 is TGCGCCAGCAGCGCGACTAGCGGATTTCCCACAGATACGCAGTATTTT. Translated: CASSATSGFPTDTQYF.